This T cell receptor (beta chain) appears in the sequencing data of a study of vaccination and CD4 T cells after COVID-19. Study information: Diagnosis preceded the drawing of post-COVID samples by a median about 98 days (range 35 to 161).

With respect to this clonotype: Its antigen is unidentified.

The treatment here: roughly 10-day PBMC culture with coronavirus spike peptide pools or control peptides (ViraFEST assay). Peptide pools at roughly 10 ug/ml, together with roughly 9.1 IU/ml IL-2, were added to cultures of approximately 1.9 million PBMCs per well. Investigators isolated CD4+ T cells by negative selection after roughly 9 days of culture. The Oncomine TCR Beta short-read assay was applied to DNA of cultured CD4+ T cells. From the PCR reads, TCRdb called clonotypes with MiXCR, one entry per CDR3 protein. The sample yields 10,000 to 13,000 distinct CDR3 sequences, about 53% seen once. The source material was CD4+ T cells from blood, cultured in vitro. The TCR originated in a human donor who had recovered from COVID-19.

The CDR3 sequence is CASRGLSETQYF. CDR3 sequence (DNA): TGTGCCAGCAGGGGTCTATCGGAGACCCAGTACTTC. J is TRBJ2-5 and V is TRBV7-9; D is uncertain. The germline gives CDR1 SEHNR, CDR2 FQNEAQ (reference sequence). V was pared by 6 bases and J by 5 bases, with 10 bases between. The CDR3 runs to 12 residues.